The 29 T cell receptor beta chains in this list originate from one sample, sequenced in a study of beta chain features in type 1 diabetes (dated by TCRdb to the late 2010s). The library was built by means of the immunoSEQ multiplex PCR assay. The entire isolated RNA was reverse transcribed using the High Capacity cDNA Reverse Transcription Kit, and thus expressed TCRB transcripts were sequenced. Drawn from immuneACCESS, this table holds only the in-frame rearrangements with V and J called that TCRdb kept. Clones are partly lost; checked studies trace under half to an unresolved V gene and leave the rest unexplained. The sample table holds hundreds of thousands of clones, of which roughly 15% were seen once. 0.02% to 0.025% of the sample belongs to the ten largest clones. Sequencing used naive CD4+ T cells from blood. The sample's cell subset or site, from its label and the paper: true naive CD4+ T cells. The receptor source for this set is a woman in her late teens or twenties in good health.

The table lists this clone with a few counts. The chain couples TRBV7-9 to TRBJ2-3; possible D gene TRBD1, 6 bases. The ends were cut back, 0 bases at V and 3 bases at J, with 13 bases in the middle. The CDR3 length is 16 residues. Germline values: CDR1 SEHNR, CDR2 FQNEAQ (reference sequence). The CDR3 reads CASSLALTGLTDTQYF. The DNA of the CDR3 is TGTGCCAGCAGCTTAGCGCTTACAGGGTTAACAGATACGCAGTATTTT. Complete variable domain (other parts from reference TRBV7-9 and TRBJ2-3): DTGVSQNPRHKITKRGQNVTFRCDPISEHNRLYWYRQTLGQGPEFLTYFQNEAQLEKSRLLSDRFSAERPKGSFSTLEIQRTEQGDSAMYLCASSLALTGLTDTQYFGPGTRLTVL.

This clone was detected only a few times. CDR3 nucleotide sequence: TGTGCCACCAGCAGGTTTGTTGCGACTAGGGGCCTTCCTAATGAGCAGTTCTTC. Translated: CATSRFVATRGLPNEQFF. The gene calls are TRBV15 and TRBJ2-1, with D perhaps TRBD2 (6 bases). CDR1 and CDR2 (germline): LNHNV, YYDKDF (reference sequence). This CDR3 is 18 amino acids long. Trimming removed 3 bases at V and 7 bases at J, with 25 bases between. Drawing the rest from reference TRBV15 and TRBJ2-1, the complete variable domain is DAMVIQNPRYQVTQFGKPVTLSCSQTLNHNVMYWYQQKSSQAPKLLFHYYDKDFNNEADTPDNFQSRRPNTSFCFLDIRSPGLGDTAMYLCATSRFVATRGLPNEQFFGPGTRLTVL.

V and J are TRBV6-1 and TRBJ2-2; D gene unclear. V was pared by 2 bases and J by 3 bases, with 13 bases between. Looked up from germline, CDR1 is MNHNS and CDR2 is SASEGT. This CDR3 contains 16 residues. CDR3 region: CASSESRYADTGELFF. Here the CDR3 DNA reads TGTGCCAGCAGTGAAAGTCGCTACGCGGACACCGGGGAGCTGTTTTTT.

The chain joins TRBV4-2 to TRBJ1-2, with 7 bases lining up with TRBD1. This CDR3 region has 17 residues. CDR1 is LGHNA, CDR2 YNFKEQ, per germline. Germline trimming cut 4 bases from V and 1 base from J; bases unmatched to any gene: 12. CDR3 sequence reads: CASSPGLGAGGNYGYTF. CDR3 in DNA: TGTGCCAGCAGCCCAGGGTTGGGGGCAGGGGGTAACTATGGCTACACCTTC.

This chain uses TRBV19 with TRBJ2-5, with a weak D call TRBD2 (6 bases). Deletions cut 5 bases from V and 5 bases from J, with 15 bases between. The CDR3 runs to 14 residues. In germline, CDR1 is LNHDA, CDR2 SQIVND (reference sequence). The CDR3 sequence: CASSPRGSGETQYF. The DNA for the CDR3 is TGTGCCAGTAGTCCCCGGGGAAGCGGGGAGACCCAGTACTTC.

This clone has a handful of counts. V is TRBV29-1 and J is TRBJ2-7; tentatively, D is TRBD1 (5 bases). Between the trimmed V and J ends, which lost 4 bases and 3 bases, there was a span of 13 bases. Per the germline V gene, CDR1 is SQVTM and CDR2 is ANQGSEA. This CDR3 comprises 13 residues. The DNA of the CDR3 is TGCAGCGTTGTGGTCATTAGGGGCTACGAGCAGTACTTC. The encoded protein is CSVVVIRGYEQYF.

The V and J genes are TRBV7-2 and TRBJ2-7, with 12 bases fitting TRBD2. V was clipped by 3 bases and J by 6 bases; unmatched bases: 9. CDR1 is SGHTA and CDR2 is FQGNSA in the germline V gene. This CDR3 is built from 16 residues. CDR3 bases: TGTGCCAGCAGCTTGTATCTAGCGGGAGGGCCGGGCGAGCAGTACTTC. Translated, it gives CASSLYLAGGPGEQYF.

This clone was detected only a few times. The chain recombines TRBV19 with TRBJ2-1; a possible D gene is TRBD2 (5 bases). The CDR3 covers 15 residues. Trimming took 7 bases from V and 1 from J, leaving 14 bases between them. Germline V gives CDR1 LNHDA, CDR2 SQIVND (reference sequence). The CDR3 loop is CASMKLAASYNEQFF. The CDR3 nucleotides are TGTGCCAGTATGAAGCTAGCCGCGTCCTACAATGAGCAGTTCTTC. The full variable domain, its missing parts supplied by reference TRBV19 and TRBJ2-1, is DGGITQSPKYLFRKEGQNVTLSCEQNLNHDAMYWYRQDPGQGLRLIYYSQIVNDFQKGDIAEGYSVSREKKESFPLTVTSAQKNPTAFYLCASMKLAASYNEQFFGPGTRLTVL.

This clone was observed a few times. The V gene is TRBV6-5, the J gene TRBJ2-5, with a weak D call TRBD2 (5 bases). The CDR3 consists of 15 residues. The germline V gene encodes CDR1 MNHEY and CDR2 SVGAGI. With 5 bases removed from V and 4 bases from J, the gap between germline ends came to 17 bases. The CDR3 DNA reads TGTGCCAGCAGTGCTACCCCTGGGAGCCGAGAGACCCAGTACTTC. Protein product: CASSATPGSRETQYF.

The J gene is TRBJ2-1, the V gene TRBV5-4; no firm D call. Germline lookup yields CDR1 SGHNT and CDR2 YYREEE (reference sequence). The CDR3 has 15 amino acids. V lost 0 bases, J lost 0 bases, and 7 bases lay in between. The CDR3 region has the DNA TGTGCCAGCAGCTTGGACAGATACTCCTACAATGAGCAGTTCTTC. It is translated as CASSLDRYSYNEQFF.

The CDR3 DNA sequence: TGTGCCAGTAGTATGGAAAGGGTCTTGGCTAGAAACATTCAGTACTTC. It specifies CASSMERVLARNIQYF. The chain joins TRBV19 to TRBJ2-4; D uncertain. Between the trimmed V and J ends, which lost 3 bases and 6 bases, there was a span of 18 bases. The CDR3 totals 16 residues. Germline CDR1 LNHDA, CDR2 SQIVND (reference sequence).

This clone was picked up a small number of times. Relative to the germline gene, one junction end is altered; a read error may explain this. V and J are TRBV6-6 and TRBJ2-4; 10 bases map to TRBD1. The CDR3 extends over 14 amino acids. CDR1 is MNHNY and CDR2 is SVGAGI in the germline V gene (reference sequence). The chain's CDR3 is CASSFDRGRVGGHF. CDR3 nucleotide sequence: TGTGCCAGCAGTTTTGACAGGGGGCGCGTTGGGGGACACTTC.

This sequence joins TRBV7-2 and TRBJ2-1, with 8 nucleotides matching TRBD2. The CDR3 runs 16 residues. J lost 0 bases, V lost 5 bases, and 6 bases had no gene match. Germline assignment: CDR1 SGHTA and CDR2 FQGNSA. The chain's CDR3 is CASSKRSGSSYNEQFF. The CDR3 DNA is TGTGCCAGCAGCAAGAGGAGCGGGAGCTCCTACAATGAGCAGTTCTTC.

This clone came up a few times. V usage is TRBV28 and J usage is TRBJ2-4; D gene unclear. Germline CDR1 MDHEN, CDR2 SYDVKM. This CDR3 has 14 amino acids. V shed 5 bases and J shed 6 bases, with 14 bases lying between them. The CDR3: CASSKSGSPNIQYF. CDR3 in DNA: TGTGCCAGCAGTAAATCCGGGTCTCCAAACATTCAGTACTTC.

In DNA form, the CDR3 reads TGTGCCAGCAGCTCCCCCCCCGTGGAGACCCAGTACTTC. Its protein product is CASSSPPVETQYF. The chain couples TRBV7-9 to TRBJ2-5; D unclear. With 4 bases removed from V and 5 bases from J, the gap between germline ends came to 11 bases. The CDR3 is 13 residues long. Per germline, CDR1 SEHNR and CDR2 FQNEAQ (reference sequence). The variable domain in full, completed from reference TRBV7-9 and TRBJ2-5, reads DTGVSQNPRHKITKRGQNVTFRCDPISEHNRLYWYRQTLGQGPEFLTYFQNEAQLEKSRLLSDRFSAERPKGSFSTLEIQRTEQGDSAMYLCASSSPPVETQYFGPGTRLLVL.

This clone was recorded a few times. This chain joins TRBV7-2 and TRBJ2-1, with D unresolved. Per the germline V gene, CDR1 is SGHTA and CDR2 is FQGNSA. This CDR3 comprises 14 residues. Trimming removed 5 bases at V and 2 bases at J, with 10 bases between. The CDR3 DNA sequence: TGTGCCAGCAGCCCAACTTCTACCTACAATGAGCAGTTCTTC. Amino acid sequence: CASSPTSTYNEQFF.

This chain links TRBV9 with TRBJ2-3; TRBD2 might be the D (6 bases). Germline values: CDR1 SGDLS, CDR2 YYNGEE. Trimming left V 10 bases short and J 2 bases short, with 26 bases between. The CDR3 length is 17 residues. CDR3 protein: CARSPVGGVPNTDTQYF. CDR3 nucleotide sequence: TGTGCCCGTTCCCCCGTGGGGGGAGTGCCCAACACAGATACGCAGTATTTT.

V gene TRBV5-1 combines with J gene TRBJ1-4; 8 nucleotides agree with TRBD1. From germline, CDR1 is SGHRS and CDR2 YFSETQ. The CDR3 runs 15 residues. The junction had 7 bases not matched to a gene; V was cut back by 1 base and J by 8 bases. The CDR3 sequence: CASSLNGQGGEKLFF. In DNA form, the CDR3 reads TGCGCCAGCAGCTTGAATGGACAGGGAGGCGAAAAACTGTTTTTT.

The chain has TRBV18 and TRBJ2-4; 9 nucleotides line up with TRBD1. CDR1 KGHSH and CDR2 LQKENI come from the germline V gene. V dropped 6 bases and J dropped 2; count of bases not matched to a gene: 5. The length of the CDR3 is 15 residues. Here the CDR3 DNA reads TGTGCCAGCTCTCCGGGACAGGGAACCAAAAACATTCAGTACTTC. It encodes CASSPGQGTKNIQYF.

This clone was counted only a few times. The rearrangement links TRBV11-1 to TRBJ1-2; D unresolved. This CDR3 is built from 17 residues. Trimming shortened V by 3 bases and J by 4 bases, and 21 bases separated the two germline ends. Per germline, CDR1 SGHAT and CDR2 FQDESV (reference sequence). The DNA of the CDR3 is TGTGCCAGCAGCTTGAGTGCGGGAGTTGGTCCTTCCTATGGCTACACCTTC. Translated, it gives CASSLSAGVGPSYGYTF.

The rearrangement uses TRBV9 and TRBJ2-1, with D maybe TRBD1 (6 bases). Germline-derived CDR1 and CDR2 are SGDLS and YYNGEE. Deletions cut 0 bases from V and 6 bases from J, with 7 bases between. The CDR3 contains 13 residues. CDR3 sequence: CASSVEQGNEQFF. The CDR3 region has the DNA TGTGCCAGCAGCGTAGAACAGGGCAATGAGCAGTTCTTC.

The rearrangement uses TRBV27 and TRBJ2-7; 13 nucleotides agree with TRBD2. The CDR3 has 15 amino acids. Per the germline V gene, CDR1 is MNHEY and CDR2 is SMNVEV (reference sequence). Trimming removed 6 bases from V and 1 base from J; junction bases left unmatched: 3. This CDR3 is CASRRTSGSSYEQYF. CDR3 nucleotide sequence: TGTGCCAGCAGAAGGACTAGCGGGAGTTCCTACGAGCAGTACTTC.

With regard to this clone: Other nucleotide sequences in the sample specify the same CDR3. This sequence joins TRBV28 and TRBJ2-7, with TRBD1 as a possible D gene (6 bases). This CDR3 comprises 12 residues. Germline V gene lookup returns CDR1 MDHEN and CDR2 SYDVKM. V lost 6 bases and J lost 0, with 6 bases in between. CDR3 sequence reads: CASRQGSYEQYF. CDR3 DNA sequence: TGTGCCAGCAGACAGGGCTCCTACGAGCAGTACTTC.

This clone occurred a few times. This CDR3 is CASSGRTGASTGSGNTIYF. CDR3 nucleotide sequence: TGTGCCAGCAGCGGAAGGACAGGGGCCTCTACGGGCTCTGGAAACACCATATATTTT. The V and J genes are TRBV9 and TRBJ1-3, with 9 bases identical to TRBD1. Germline assignment: CDR1 SGDLS and CDR2 YYNGEE. With V trimmed by 3 bases and J by 0 bases, 13 bases remained unmatched. The CDR3 runs 19 residues.

This clone has a handful of counts. The chain carries TRBV27 and TRBJ1-2, with D possibly matching TRBD1 (5 bases). From germline, CDR1 is MNHEY and CDR2 SMNVEV (reference sequence). Trimming stripped 6 bases from V and 8 bases from J, with 13 bases between. This CDR3 spans 12 amino acids. This chain's CDR3 is CASSTQGRGYTF. CDR3 DNA sequence: TGTGCCAGCAGCACGCAGGGACGGGGCTACACCTTC.

The table lists this clone with a few counts. The rearrangement uses TRBV4-1 and TRBJ2-1; 8 positions match TRBD2. Germline assignment: CDR1 MGHRA and CDR2 YSYEKL. V lost 1 base to trimming and J lost 8 bases; unmatched junction nucleotides: 7. The CDR3 is 15 residues long. CDR3 sequence (DNA): TGCGCCAGCAGCCAAGTGGGACTAGTATTGGATGAGCAGTTCTTC. It codes for CASSQVGLVLDEQFF.

The chain employs TRBV5-1 and TRBJ2-5; TRBD2 matches at 7 bases. Germline V gene lookup returns CDR1 SGHRS and CDR2 YFSETQ. Trimming at V came to 6 bases and at J to 0 bases, leaving 5 bases not matched to a gene. The CDR3 sequence is 14 residues long. CDR3 in DNA: TGCGCCAGCAATTTCGGGAGGTACCAAGAGACCCAGTACTTC. Protein sequence: CASNFGRYQETQYF.

This clone was observed a few times. V is TRBV7-9 and J is TRBJ2-7; 7 bases are a match to TRBD2. Trimming at V came to 5 bases and at J to 8 bases, leaving 18 bases not matched to a gene. Germline loops: CDR1 SEHNR, CDR2 FQNEAQ (reference sequence). The CDR3 totals 16 residues. As DNA, the CDR3 is TGTGCCAGCAGCCGGGCCGGCCGCGGGAGTACCGCTAAGCAGTACTTC. Protein: CASSRAGRGSTAKQYF.

This clone appeared a few times. The identical CDR3 is also encoded by other nucleotide sequences in the sample. The chain has TRBV7-9 and TRBJ2-1; 8 bases are a match to TRBD2. Germline V CDR1 and CDR2: SEHNR, FQNEAQ (reference sequence). Trimming removed 2 bases from V and 0 bases from J; junction bases left unmatched: 0. This CDR3 is built from 15 residues. The CDR3 DNA reads TGTGCCAGCAGCTTAAGCGGGAGCTCCTACAATGAGCAGTTCTTC. This gives the protein CASSLSGSSYNEQFF.